This T cell receptor beta chain is from a study of T cell responses to AZD1222 COVID-19 vaccine. Points on this clone: Its antigen is unidentified.

This CDR3 region has 14 residues. V was pared by 7 bases and J by 8 bases, with 20 bases between. CDR1 is ENHRY, CDR2 SYGVKD, per germline. Measured with immunoSEQ multiplex PCR; TCRdb has only the in-frame clones, and not every one. The table lists some 130,000 clones, around nine tenths of them singletons, with 1.9% in the top ten. Study conclusions and caveats: Spike regions recognized by vaccine-associated CD4 TCRs spanned the protein, led by 160-218 and 743-854. Increases in Spike-specific TCR breadth and depth were seen after two AZD1222 doses. Only six people who got AZD1222 tested seropositive at baseline.

The material sequenced was peripheral blood, taken on day 0 of AZD1222 vaccination. This sequence was found in an adult in good health. The chain links TRBV10-3 to TRBJ1-2; possible D gene TRBD1, 6 bases. As DNA, the CDR3 is TGTGCCATCACGACCAAACTAACAGGGCTCGGCTACACCTTC. Protein sequence: CAITTKLTGLGYTF.